A single sample is the source of the 25 T cell receptor beta chains below, sequenced in a study of type 1 regulatory T cells. These TCRs are of unknown antigen specificity. One entry per CDR3 protein results from TCRdb running MiXCR on the reads. The sample yields about 68,000 distinct CDR3 sequences, around 60% seen once. The sample taken for sequencing was cultured T cells, either the whole culture or a sorted T cell fraction (not recorded which). This sample's subset: Tr1-enriched cell product generated in vitro against host alloantigens. Source of these receptors: a human donor in good health.

V is TRBV12-3 or TRBV12-4 and J is TRBJ2-5; 10 nucleotides align to TRBD2. V lost 3 bases and J lost 4; bases outside the gene matches: 20. The CDR3 contains 20 residues. The CDR3 region is CASSLSFLTSGNVHRETQYF. The CDR3 coding sequence is TGTGCCAGCAGTTTGTCCTTCCTCACTAGCGGGAATGTGCACCGAGAGACCCAGTACTTC.

This clonotype was seen a handful of times. The chain joins TRBV7-2 to TRBJ2-5, with D perhaps TRBD2 (6 bases). Germline-derived CDR1 and CDR2 are SGHTA and FQGNSA. Trimming removed 11 bases at V and 7 bases at J, with 20 bases between. The CDR3 runs to 13 residues. The CDR3 protein is CASRAGSYVTQYF. For the CDR3, the DNA is TGTGCCTCTCGGGCGGGATCGTACGTGACCCAGTACTTC. Full variable domain (outside the CDR3, taken from reference TRBV7-2 and TRBJ2-5): GAGVSQSPSNKVTEKGKDVELRCDPISGHTALYWYRQSLGQGLEFLIYFQGNSAPDKSGLPSDRFSAERTGGSVSTLTIQRTQQEDSAVYLCASRAGSYVTQYFGPGTRLLVL.

This chain joins TRBV20-1 and TRBJ2-1; maybe TRBD2 (6 bases). The CDR3 has 15 residues. V was shortened by 4 bases and J by 5 bases, with 18 bases between the two germline ends. Germline V gene lookup returns CDR1 DFQATT and CDR2 SNEGSKA (reference sequence). CDR3 sequence reads: CSAMGGPPLNNEQFF. The DNA of the CDR3 is TGCAGTGCTATGGGGGGACCACCCCTAAACAATGAGCAGTTCTTC.

As DNA, the CDR3 is TGTGCCAGCTCACGCATTCTTGGACAGGGCACAGATACGCAGTATTTT. This translates into CASSRILGQGTDTQYF. V usage is TRBV18 and J usage is TRBJ2-3, with 7 bases matching TRBD1. Germline V gene sequence: CDR1 KGHSH, CDR2 LQKENI. The CDR3 contains 16 residues. V gave up 4 bases and J gave up 1 base; unmatched junction bases: 8.

The V gene is TRBV27, the J gene TRBJ2-1; 9 nucleotides agree with TRBD2. This CDR3 contains 15 residues. Germline values: CDR1 MNHEY, CDR2 SMNVEV (reference sequence). The J segment lost 8 bases and the V segment lost 6 bases, leaving 11 bases of the junction unmatched. The CDR3 reads CASSPNPGLAHEQFF. In DNA form, the CDR3 reads TGTGCCAGCAGCCCCAACCCGGGACTAGCCCATGAGCAGTTCTTC.

This sequence joins TRBV6-1 and TRBJ2-2, with 7 bases identical to TRBD2. Trimming removed 2 bases from V and 8 bases from J; junction bases left unmatched: 8. Germline lookup yields CDR1 MNHNS and CDR2 SASEGT. The CDR3 contains 15 residues. The CDR3, as DNA: TGTGCCAGCAGTGAATCTGCGGGAGCGAGGGGGGAGCTGTTTTTT. This translates into CASSESAGARGELFF.

The chain combines TRBV9 with TRBJ1-1, with TRBD1 identical over 8 bases. The CDR3 is 14 residues long. J lost 5 bases, V lost 2 bases, and 5 bases had no gene match. Germline V gene sequence: CDR1 SGDLS, CDR2 YYNGEE. CDR3 amino acids: CASSVLDRVTEAFF. The CDR3 bases are TGTGCCAGCAGCGTTTTGGACAGGGTGACTGAAGCTTTCTTT.

This chain joins TRBV5-1 and TRBJ2-1, with TRBD2 matching over 8 bases. The CDR3 runs to 16 residues. V shed 4 bases, J shed 5 bases, and the junction held 11 bases outside the gene matches. Looked up from germline, CDR1 is SGHRS and CDR2 is YFSETQ. DNA for the CDR3: TGCGCCAGCAGCCGCGAAAGTATTAGCGGGAACAATGAGCAGTTCTTC. It is translated as CASSRESISGNNEQFF.

Here the CDR3 DNA reads TGTGCCAGCAGGGGGGGAGGAAGGAATTCACCCCTCCACTTT. It yields the protein CASRGGGRNSPLHF. V gene TRBV27 combines with J gene TRBJ1-6, with D perhaps TRBD1 (5 bases). In germline, CDR1 is MNHEY, CDR2 SMNVEV (reference sequence). The ends were cut back, 6 bases at V and 7 bases at J, with 13 bases in the middle. The CDR3 consists of 14 residues.

As for this clonotype: Relative to the germline gene, one junction end is altered; a read error may explain this. This chain connects TRBV7-9 to TRBJ2-3; 7 nucleotides line up with TRBD2. CDR1 is SEHNR, CDR2 FQNEAQ, per germline (reference sequence). This CDR3 contains 17 residues. The CDR3 reads CPSSLMPAGLSTDTQYF. CDR3 DNA sequence: TGTCCCAGCAGCTTAATGCCGGCGGGACTAAGCACAGATACGCAGTATTTT. The complete variable domain, with remaining parts taken from reference TRBV7-9 and TRBJ2-3, reads DTGVSQNPRHKITKRGQNVTFRCDPISEHNRLYWYRQTLGQGPEFLTYFQNEAQLEKSRLLSDRFSAERPKGSFSTLEIQRTEQGDSAMYLCPSSLMPAGLSTDTQYFGPGTRLTVL.

The chain employs TRBV20-1 and TRBJ1-2; D is undetermined. CDR1 DFQATT and CDR2 SNEGSKA come from the germline V gene (reference sequence). The CDR3 spans 13 residues. Trimming stripped 5 bases from V and 8 bases from J, with 18 bases between. DNA for the CDR3: TGCAGTGCTCACGACGGAATACCAGGAGGCTACACCTTC. Translating gives CSAHDGIPGGYTF.

This clonotype was detected only a few times. The chain has TRBV20-1 and TRBJ2-4; D possibly corresponds to TRBD2 (5 bases). The V and J ends lost 3 bases and 0 bases respectively, with 15 bases between them. There are 16 residues in the CDR3. Germline CDR1 reads DFQATT; CDR2 reads SNEGSKA (reference sequence). This CDR3 is CSARLPAELAKNIQYF. DNA of the CDR3: TGCAGTGCTAGGCTCCCAGCGGAACTAGCCAAAAACATTCAGTACTTC.

This clonotype occurred once. The rearrangement links TRBV3-1 to TRBJ2-3, with D perhaps matching TRBD2 (5 bases). Germline CDR1 reads LGHDT; CDR2 reads YNNKEL (reference sequence). The CDR3 spans 14 residues. V lost 6 bases and J lost 4, with 14 bases in between. The CDR3 DNA is TGTGCCAGCAGTTCCCTAGGACTCTCAGATACGCAGTATTTT. Residues: CASSSLGLSDTQYF.

The rearrangement joins TRBV13 to TRBJ2-7, with a weak D call TRBD2 (8 bases). The V gene lost 5 bases and the J gene lost 0 bases, with 23 bases spanning the gap. Germline CDR1 and CDR2: PRHDT and FYEKMQ (reference sequence). This CDR3 is built from 18 residues. The CDR3 DNA sequence: TGTGCCAGCAGCCGACAGGGTGATAAGCGGGAGAACTCCTACGAGCAGTACTTC. Amino acid sequence: CASSRQGDKRENSYEQYF.

The genes are TRBV10-3 and TRBJ2-7; 9 bases map to TRBD2. The CDR3 consists of 15 residues. Trimming took 5 bases from V and 6 from J; bases not matched to a gene: 11. The germline gives CDR1 ENHRY, CDR2 SYGVKD. CDR3 in DNA: TGTGCCATCAGTACCGCCGCTAGCGGGAAGAGCGAGCAGTACTTC. This encodes CAISTAASGKSEQYF.

The chain employs TRBV7-2 and TRBJ2-1; TRBD2 matches 7 bases. Losses at the gene ends were 3 bases for V and 2 bases for J; bases not matched to a gene: 4. CDR3 size: 15 residues. CDR1 and CDR2 (germline): SGHTA, FQGNSA. CDR3 nucleotides: TGTGCCAGCAGCTTCGGGACTACGGCCTACAATGAGCAGTTCTTC. As protein: CASSFGTTAYNEQFF. Full variable domain (rest looked up from reference TRBV7-2 and TRBJ2-1): GAGVSQSPSNKVTEKGKDVELRCDPISGHTALYWYRQSLGQGLEFLIYFQGNSAPDKSGLPSDRFSAERTGGSVSTLTIQRTQQEDSAVYLCASSFGTTAYNEQFFGPGTRLTVL.

This clonotype was found many times. The chain recombines TRBV10-3 with TRBJ2-7; D remains ambiguous. The V end lost 2 bases, the J end lost 2 bases, and 4 bases lay between the germline ends. The CDR3 has 12 amino acids. The V gene's germline CDR1 is ENHRY and CDR2 SYGVKD. For the CDR3, the DNA is TGTGCCATCAGTGAGACGGCCTACGAGCAGTACTTC. Translated: CAISETAYEQYF.

V gene TRBV4-2 combines with J gene TRBJ1-5; D is unresolved. The CDR3 is 16 residues long. Per the germline V gene, CDR1 is LGHNA and CDR2 is YNFKEQ. The germline V and J ends were trimmed by 4 bases and 4 bases, with 17 bases remaining between them. CDR3 in amino acids: CASSPESGFGNQPQHF. DNA for the CDR3: TGTGCCAGCAGCCCAGAGTCAGGTTTCGGAAATCAGCCCCAGCATTTT.

The CDR3 nucleotides are TGTGCCAGCAGCCCCATCAGGGCGCTGGCAAACAATGAGCAGTTCTTC. Translation gives CASSPIRALANNEQFF. V and J are TRBV7-2 and TRBJ2-1; D is perhaps TRBD1 (5 bases). V was cut by 5 bases and J by 5 bases, with 19 bases left in between. Germline lookup yields CDR1 SGHTA and CDR2 FQGNSA. The CDR3 has 16 amino acids.

CDR3 in DNA: TGTGCCAGCAGCGCAGCGGGAGGCCCTCAGACCGGCACAGATACGCAGTATTTT. Protein sequence: CASSAAGGPQTGTDTQYF. The chain combines TRBV9 with TRBJ2-3; 9 bases are shared with TRBD2. CDR1 and CDR2 from the germline V gene are SGDLS and YYNGEE. Trimming removed 3 bases from V and 1 base from J; junction bases left unmatched: 12. The CDR3 runs 18 residues.

V gene TRBV7-9 combines with J gene TRBJ2-7; 8 bases fit TRBD1. Germline V lookup: CDR1 SEHNR, CDR2 FQNEAQ (reference sequence). V dropped 1 base and J dropped 6; count of bases not matched to a gene: 8. CDR3 length equals 15 residues. For the CDR3, the DNA is TGTGCCAGCAGCTTAGGCGGGCCCAGGGGGCTCGAGCAGTACTTC. Translated, it gives CASSLGGPRGLEQYF.

J is TRBJ2-7 and V is TRBV3-1, with 8 bases lining up with TRBD2. The CDR3 consists of 14 residues. Germline V gene sequence: CDR1 LGHDT, CDR2 YNNKEL (reference sequence). With V trimmed by 0 bases and J by 5 bases, 3 bases remained unmatched. The CDR3 DNA follows: TGTGCCAGCAGCCAAGACTGGCGGGGGGACGAGCAGTACTTC. This gives the protein CASSQDWRGDEQYF.

This rearrangement joins TRBV20-1 to TRBJ2-7; 8 bases map to TRBD2. The CDR3 covers 13 residues. J was trimmed by 2 bases and V by 2 bases; bases with no gene match: 2. Germline CDR1 DFQATT, CDR2 SNEGSKA (reference sequence). The CDR3 DNA sequence: TGCAGTGCTAGACCGGGGGGGGCCTACGAGCAGTACTTC. It translates to CSARPGGAYEQYF.

The V call is TRBV27, the J call TRBJ1-2; TRBD1 might be the D (6 bases). In germline, CDR1 is MNHEY, CDR2 SMNVEV (reference sequence). Trimming removed 3 bases from V and 6 bases from J, with 11 bases in between. The CDR3 is made up of 13 amino acids. The CDR3 is CASSFTGNDGYTF. DNA for the CDR3: TGTGCCAGCAGTTTTACAGGGAATGATGGCTACACCTTC.

This chain connects TRBV27 to TRBJ2-2; TRBD2 is a possible D gene (5 bases). There are 16 residues in the CDR3. The germline CDR1 and CDR2 sequences are MNHEY and SMNVEV (reference sequence). Trimming pared 6 bases from V and 2 bases from J, leaving 16 bases between. The CDR3 reads CASRAEGGVNTGELFF. CDR3 nucleotides: TGTGCCAGCAGAGCCGAGGGTGGGGTTAACACCGGGGAGCTGTTTTTT.